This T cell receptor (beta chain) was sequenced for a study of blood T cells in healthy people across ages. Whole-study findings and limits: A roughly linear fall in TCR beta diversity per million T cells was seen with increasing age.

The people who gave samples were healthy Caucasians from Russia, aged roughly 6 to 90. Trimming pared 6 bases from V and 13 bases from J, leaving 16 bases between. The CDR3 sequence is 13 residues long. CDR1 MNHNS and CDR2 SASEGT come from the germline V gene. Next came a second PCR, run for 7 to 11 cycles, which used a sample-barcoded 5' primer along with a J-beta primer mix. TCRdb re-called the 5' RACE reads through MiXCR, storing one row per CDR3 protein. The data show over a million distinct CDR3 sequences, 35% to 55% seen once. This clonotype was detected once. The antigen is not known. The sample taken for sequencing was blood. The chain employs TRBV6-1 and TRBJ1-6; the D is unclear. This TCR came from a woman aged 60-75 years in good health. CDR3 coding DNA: TGTGCCAGCAGCGATCAGCCGATGGGGCCCCTCCACTTT. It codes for CASSDQPMGPLHF.